The 16 T cell receptor beta chains below come from one sample, sequenced in a study of human T cells and chemical hapten exposure. TCRdb recomputed calls from the RACE reads with MiXCR, one row per CDR3 protein. The data hold under 100,000 distinct CDR3 sequences, with 8.5% observed a single time. Time point here: pre-sensitization, week 0. Regarding treatment: therapeutic diphenylcyclopropenone sensitization with weekly scalp DPC. The material sequenced was whole blood, taken in connection with sensitization to the hapten diphenylcyclopropenone (DPC). The origin of the receptors is a man in his forties with alopecia areata. Some clones in this sample may be carry-over from other donors' samples.

This clonotype was counted ten times or more. V usage is TRBV28 and J usage is TRBJ2-5; TRBD1 matches at 7 bases. From germline, CDR1 is MDHEN and CDR2 SYDVKM. The ends lost 5 bases at V and 5 bases at J; junction bases unmatched: 8. This CDR3 has 14 residues. CDR3 region: CASSLDRVVETQYF. CDR3 coding DNA: TGTGCCAGCAGTCTCGACAGGGTAGTCGAGACCCAGTACTTC.

This clonotype was found a few times. CDR3 coding DNA: TGTGCCAGTAGAATGAGTGGAATGCCCAATGAGCAGTTCTTC. Protein product: CASRMSGMPNEQFF. This sequence joins TRBV19 and TRBJ2-1; D unclear. The CDR3 sequence is 14 residues long. The germline V gene has CDR1 LNHDA and CDR2 SQIVND (reference sequence). Deletions cut 6 bases from V and 6 bases from J, with 15 bases between.

As concerns this clonotype: This may be a read error, as it is one base from a much larger clone. J is TRBJ1-5 and V is TRBV6-6; 9 bases are a match to TRBD1. The germline V gene has CDR1 MNHNY and CDR2 SVGAGI (reference sequence). This CDR3 has 15 amino acids. Germline trimming cut 2 bases from V and 5 bases from J; bases unmatched to any gene: 4. CDR3 in DNA: TGTGCCAGCAGTTACAGACAGGGGGGTTATCAGCCCCAGCATTTT. Translating it yields CASSYRQGGYQPQHF.

The J gene is TRBJ1-5, the V gene TRBV12-3 or TRBV12-4; 7 nucleotides line up with TRBD1. Trimming took 8 bases from V and 7 from J; bases not matched to a gene: 5. The CDR3 contains 12 residues. The CDR3 is CASRRGRQPQHF. The CDR3 region has the DNA TGTGCCAGCCGCAGGGGGAGGCAGCCCCAGCATTTT.

This clonotype was seen more than once but under ten times. The rearrangement links TRBV10-3 to TRBJ2-2; 7 bases are shared with TRBD1. V was pared by 8 bases and J by 1 base, with 4 bases of the junction left unmatched. The CDR3 spans 14 residues. Germline V gene lookup returns CDR1 ENHRY and CDR2 SYGVKD. The CDR3 sequence: CAILGDRNTGELFF. Here the CDR3 DNA reads TGTGCCATCCTAGGGGACAGGAACACCGGGGAGCTGTTTTTT.

This clonotype was picked up a small number of times. This sequence joins TRBV7-2 and TRBJ1-6; perhaps TRBD1 as D (5 bases). The CDR3 consists of 15 residues. Per germline, CDR1 SGHTA and CDR2 FQGNSA. Trimming shortened V by 1 base and J by 7 bases, and 11 bases separated the two germline ends. The CDR3 loop is CASSLVGRENSPLHF. The CDR3 nucleotides read TGTGCCAGCAGCTTAGTAGGCAGGGAGAATTCACCCCTCCACTTT.

This clonotype turned up a few times. CDR3: CASYSGGGPLPPSYEQYF. In nucleotides, the CDR3 is TGTGCCAGCTACTCCGGAGGGGGGCCTCTTCCCCCTTCCTACGAGCAGTACTTC. The chain joins TRBV5-6 to TRBJ2-7; D might be TRBD1 or TRBD2, each matching 6 bases. Germline values: CDR1 SGHDT, CDR2 YYEEEE. This CDR3 spans 18 amino acids. Deletions cut 7 bases from V and 1 base from J, with 27 bases between.

This clonotype was detected many times. CDR3 DNA sequence: TGTGCCAGCAGCGTAACGGGGTCGCCTGGAAACACCATATATTTT. Its protein is CASSVTGSPGNTIYF. This chain joins TRBV9 and TRBJ1-3; the D is unclear. The V end was cut by 1 base, the J end by 2 bases, with 10 bases between. Germline V lookup: CDR1 SGDLS, CDR2 YYNGEE. This CDR3 contains 15 residues.

This clonotype was counted a few times. The CDR3 coding sequence is TGTGCCAGCAGTTACTCGACGAATAGCAATCAGCCCCAGCATTTT. Its translation is CASSYSTNSNQPQHF. V and J are TRBV6-5 and TRBJ1-5; D is unclear. The length of the CDR3 is 15 residues. In germline, CDR1 is MNHEY, CDR2 SVGAGI. The germline V and J ends were trimmed by 0 bases and 0 bases, with 6 bases remaining between them.

This clonotype turned up a few times. This rearrangement joins TRBV28 to TRBJ2-5; D might be TRBD1 (6 bases). The germline CDR1 and CDR2 sequences are MDHEN and SYDVKM. V lost 1 base and J 5 bases, leaving 11 bases between the germline ends. The CDR3 has 14 residues. This CDR3 reads CASSLFSGAETQYF. The CDR3 coding sequence is TGTGCCAGCAGTTTATTCTCAGGGGCGGAGACCCAGTACTTC.

The V and J genes are TRBV4-2 and TRBJ2-6; 8 bases fit TRBD1. Trimming at V came to 4 bases and at J to 1 base, leaving 6 bases not matched to a gene. The germline gives CDR1 LGHNA, CDR2 YNFKEQ. This CDR3 has 17 residues. CDR3 sequence reads: CASSPGWTGSGANVLTF. CDR3 nucleotide sequence: TGTGCCAGCAGCCCCGGCTGGACAGGGTCTGGGGCCAACGTCCTGACTTTC.

The chain employs TRBV6-5 and TRBJ2-6; D uncertain. CDR3 length equals 18 residues. The V gene lost 7 bases and the J gene lost 0 bases, with 19 bases spanning the gap. Germline V gene data show CDR1 as MNHEY and CDR2 as SVGAGI. Here the CDR3 DNA reads TGTGCCAGCACCCCGAAATTGGCCTTCTACTCTGGGGCCAACGTCCTGACTTTC. This codes for CASTPKLAFYSGANVLTF.

This clonotype was counted only a few times. The chain has TRBV25-1 and TRBJ1-4; D possibly corresponds to TRBD1 (5 bases). Per the germline V gene, CDR1 is MGHDK and CDR2 is SYGVNS. Between the trimmed V and J ends, which lost 3 bases and 7 bases, there was a span of 15 bases. This CDR3 has 15 amino acids. The CDR3 sequence is CASSETSIGGEKLFF. The CDR3 nucleotides read TGTGCCAGCAGTGAGACTAGCATCGGGGGTGAAAAACTGTTTTTT.

This clonotype came up a few times. The chain links TRBV6-6 to TRBJ2-2, with 10 bases matching TRBD1. CDR1 is MNHNY and CDR2 is SVGAGI in the germline V gene (reference sequence). Trimming cost V 6 bases and J 4 bases; bases outside gene matches: 5. The CDR3 totals 15 residues. The CDR3 DNA reads as TGTGCCAGCAGAGACGACAGGGGGCGCACCGGGGAGCTGTTTTTT. Its protein product is CASRDDRGRTGELFF.

The chain links TRBV2 to TRBJ1-4; D might be TRBD1 (5 bases). Trimming pared 8 bases from V and 0 bases from J, leaving 10 bases between. Germline V lookup: CDR1 SNHLY, CDR2 FYNNEI. The CDR3 consists of 14 residues. For the CDR3, the DNA is TGTGCCAGCGGGGGAATATCAACTAATGAAAAACTGTTTTTT. This sequence encodes CASGGISTNEKLFF.

This clonotype turned up a few times. V and J are TRBV12-3 or TRBV12-4 and TRBJ2-7; 8 bases are shared with TRBD2. V lost 3 bases to trimming and J lost 2 bases; unmatched junction nucleotides: 6. This CDR3 spans 15 amino acids. CDR3 DNA: TGTGCCAGCAGTTTTGGCGGGAGGTTCCCCTACGAGCAGTACTTC. Translation: CASSFGGRFPYEQYF.